The 5 T cell receptor beta chains below come from one sample, sequenced in a study of T cells in women clearing cervical HPV infection. Some clones are missing from TCRdb's copy, which holds only in-frame ones; the method was immunoSEQ multiplex PCR. The sample table sets out about 45,000 clones. Sequenced: blood buffy coat. These receptors originate from a woman between 18 and 70 years old with a cervical HPV16 infection that either progressed to CIN3+ or cleared (not recorded which).

Incomplete CDR3 DNA: TGTGCCAGTAGTATACAGGGTACAAACACCGGGGAG. It translates to CASSIQGTNTGE. The whole CDR3 protein reads CASSIQGTNTGELFF. The chain employs TRBV19 and TRBJ2-2; D may be TRBD1 (5 bases). The sequenced fragment ends 3 residues before the CDR3 boundary, so the rest is inferred from the germline J gene. CDR1 LNHDA and CDR2 SQIVND come from the germline V gene (reference sequence). This CDR3 is built from 15 residues. The V end was cut by 2 bases, the J end by 2 bases, with 9 bases between. Full variable domain (rest looked up from reference TRBV19 and TRBJ2-2): DGGITQSPKYLFRKEGQNVTLSCEQNLNHDAMYWYRQDPGQGLRLIYYSQIVNDFQKGDIAEGYSVSREKKESFPLTVTSAQKNPTAFYLCASSIQGTNTGELFFGEGSRLTVL.

Points on this clone: Read data end 3 residues before the CDR3 end; the end is taken from the germline J gene. This chain connects TRBV6-2 or TRBV6-3 to TRBJ2-5, with 10 bases lining up with TRBD2. Per the germline V gene, CDR1 is MNHEY and CDR2 is SVGEGT. V was clipped by 7 bases and J by 0 bases; unmatched bases: 8. The CDR3 loop spans 16 amino acids. Here the CDR3 reads CASTSPLAGYQETQYF. Partial CDR3 DNA: TGTGCCAGCACCTCCCCACTAGCGGGATACCAAGAGACC.

As regards this clone: The read finishes 3 residues shy of the CDR3 end, and the germline J gene is used to complete it. The chain recombines TRBV5-1 with TRBJ1-3; D possibly corresponds to TRBD1 (5 bases). Trimming removed 0 bases from V and 6 bases from J, with 13 bases in between. The CDR3 is made up of 15 amino acids. CDR1 and CDR2 (germline): SGHRS, YFSETQ. This CDR3 is CASSLEPGMANTIYF. The CDR3 bases that were read are TGCGCCAGCAGCTTGGAGCCAGGGATGGCAAACACC.

With respect to this clone: The read terminates 3 residues ahead of where the CDR3 ends, so the germline J gene completes it. V and J are TRBV6-1 and TRBJ1-5; no reliable D call. Trimming stripped 2 bases from V and 1 base from J, with 6 bases between. Germline V lookup: CDR1 MNHNS, CDR2 SASEGT. This CDR3 comprises 14 residues. The DNA read from the CDR3 is TGTGCCAGCAGTGAAACACCAAGCAATCAGCCC. Translating gives CASSETPSNQP. The full-length CDR3 reads as CASSETPSNQPQHF.

A word on this clone: Read coverage stops 3 residues before the CDR3 terminus; the germline J gene supplies the remainder. V gene TRBV7-2 combines with J gene TRBJ2-7; 7 bases match TRBD2. With V trimmed by 1 base and J by 5 bases, 5 bases remained unmatched. This CDR3 spans 14 amino acids. Germline V lookup: CDR1 SGHTA, CDR2 FQGNSA. CDR3 in amino acids: CASSLGRERNEQYF. The DNA read from the CDR3 is TGTGCCAGCAGCTTAGGGCGGGAGCGGAACGAG.